A selection of T cell receptor beta chains follows, all from one sample in a study of cytomegalovirus exposure and HLA in healthy donors. Method: immunoSEQ multiplex PCR; TCRdb's copy keeps in-frame clones and lacks some. The table lists about 210,000 clones. What was sequenced was PBMCs. The receptors come from a woman aged 25 to 39 in good health and CMV-seropositive. The conserved cysteine and the conserved F or W are not part of the CDR3 here.

TRBJ2-2	TRBV5-4	ASSVPPGQTNTGELF
TRBJ1-1	TRBV27	ASSLGSRDTEAF
TRBJ1-5	TRBV5-8	ASRFNRGAVNNQPQH
TRBJ2-3	TRBV7-9	ASSPPDRSTDTQY
TRBJ1-2	TRBV6-1	ASSSGTEDYGYT
TRBJ2-7	TRBV18	ASSPEGRSYEQY
TRBJ2-7	TRBV9	ASSVAAGGPYEQY
TRBJ1-1	TRBV6-5	ASSLTGVGAF
TRBJ2-2	TRBV4-3	ASSQETLAAPGDRELF
TRBJ1-6	TRBV6-5	ASTNAGTGGVPLH
TRBJ2-1	TRBV18	ASKASSYNEQF